Detailed here is one T cell receptor beta chain. Germline V gives CDR1 WSHSY, CDR2 SAAADI. The length of the CDR3 is 14 residues. The J segment lost 5 bases and the V segment lost 4 bases, leaving 6 bases of the junction unmatched. The data are from a study of blood T cell repertoires in COVID-19. On the study more broadly: COVID-19 samples, acute and convalescent, were from the United States, Italy and Spain.

Original analysis: Cell counts per sample came from amplifying reference gene primers. TCRdb's copy holds only in-frame clones and misses some; the assay was immunoSEQ multiplex PCR. V, J and clone size are those of that table, while D and trimming were read from the DNA. The sample carries fewer than 450,000 clones, over 80% recorded once. The sequence was collected from a woman aged 50 to 65 with COVID-19, enrolled during active disease. The specimen was peripheral blood. The V gene is TRBV10-2, the J gene TRBJ2-7, with 9 bases aligning to TRBD2. CDR3 in amino acids: CASSVWVAGDEQYF. CDR3 nucleotides: TGCGCCAGCAGTGTATGGGTAGCGGGAGACGAGCAGTACTTC.